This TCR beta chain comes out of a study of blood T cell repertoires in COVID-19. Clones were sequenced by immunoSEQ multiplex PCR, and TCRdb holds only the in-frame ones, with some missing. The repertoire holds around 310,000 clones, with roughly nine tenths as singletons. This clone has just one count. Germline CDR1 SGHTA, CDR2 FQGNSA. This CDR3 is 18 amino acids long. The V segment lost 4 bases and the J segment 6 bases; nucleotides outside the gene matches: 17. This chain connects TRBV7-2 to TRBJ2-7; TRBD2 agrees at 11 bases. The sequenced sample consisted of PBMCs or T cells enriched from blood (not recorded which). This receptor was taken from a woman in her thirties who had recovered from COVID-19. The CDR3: CASSYRLAGSPGFFEQYF. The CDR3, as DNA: TGTGCCAGCAGCTACCGACTAGCGGGAAGCCCCGGGTTTTTCGAGCAGTACTTC.